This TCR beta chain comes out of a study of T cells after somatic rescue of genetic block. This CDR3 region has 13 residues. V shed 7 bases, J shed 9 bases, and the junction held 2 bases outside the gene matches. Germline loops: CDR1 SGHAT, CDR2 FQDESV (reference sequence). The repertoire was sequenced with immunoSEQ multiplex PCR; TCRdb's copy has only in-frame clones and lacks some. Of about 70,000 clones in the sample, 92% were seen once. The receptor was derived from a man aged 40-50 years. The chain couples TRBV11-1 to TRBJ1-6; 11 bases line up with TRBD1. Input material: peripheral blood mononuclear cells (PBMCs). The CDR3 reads CASTGTGGSPLHF. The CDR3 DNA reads TGTGCCAGCACCGGGACAGGGGGTTCACCCCTCCACTTT.